The clone carrying this T cell receptor beta chain was recorded at least ten times. This sample is drawn from a study of T-cell reconstitution after alpha-beta-depleted transplantation in children. V lost 0 bases and J 2 bases, leaving 12 bases between the germline ends. The CDR3 is 16 amino acids. CDR1 is SEHNR, CDR2 FQNEAQ, per germline (reference sequence). Preparation of the TCRbeta library was carried out with unique molecular identifiers. MiXCR, applied by TCRdb to the PCR reads, yields one record per CDR3 protein. Seen here are 250,000 to 300,000 distinct CDR3 sequences, roughly 9.1% observed once, and the top ten hold 7.5%.

This TCR derives from a boy less than two years old with acute myeloid leukemia, due to receive a stem cell transplant. Specimen: PBMCs, collected before TCRalphabeta/CD19-depleted stem cell transplant. The rearrangement links TRBV7-9 to TRBJ2-3; D not certain. CDR3 amino acids: CASSLAARSYTDTQYF. As DNA, the CDR3 is TGTGCCAGCAGCTTAGCGGCGAGGTCTTACACAGATACGCAGTATTTT. Using reference TRBV7-9 and TRBJ2-3 for the parts outside the CDR3, the full variable domain is DTGVSQNPRHKITKRGQNVTFRCDPISEHNRLYWYRQTLGQGPEFLTYFQNEAQLEKSRLLSDRFSAERPKGSFSTLEIQRTEQGDSAMYLCASSLAARSYTDTQYFGPGTRLTVL.